The rows below give T cell receptor beta chains drawn from one sample of a study of OX40 agonist ivuxolimab in advanced cancers. Clones were sequenced by immunoSEQ multiplex PCR, and TCRdb holds only the in-frame ones, with some missing. The sample shows 60,000 to 65,000 clones, about 91% of them seen only once. This sample comprised CD4+ or CD8+ T cells sorted from blood, obtained in a trial of the OX40 agonist ivuxolimab. The receptors were sampled from an adult with an advanced solid tumor such as melanoma, head and neck, liver or kidney cancer. Both conserved end residues are part of each CDR3. D genes are given only for firm matches. The size field is filled for only some rows; it gives once, few, many or a size class.

V gene	J gene	clone size	D gene	CDR3 length	CDR3 DNA	CDR3 protein
TRBV18	TRBJ1-1	-	-	19	TGTGCCAGCTCACCACCTCTAAGAGGGGCCTCGAGGGCGAACACTGAAGCTTTCTTT	CASSPPLRGASRANTEAFF
TRBV30	TRBJ2-2	-	-	12	TGTGCCTGGGGGCATGCTGTCGGGGAGCTGTTTTTT	CAWGHAVGELFF
TRBV28	TRBJ1-5	-	-	15	TGTGCCAGCAGTCCCATTGGGGTTGGCAATCAGCCCCAGCATTTT	CASSPIGVGNQPQHF
TRBV7-2	TRBJ1-2	-	-	14	TGTGCCAGCAGCTTAACCAGGGGTGGGGACGGCTACACCTTC	CASSLTRGGDGYTF
TRBV25-1	TRBJ1-2	-	-	14	TGTGCCAGCAGTGAACATGGGCCCGACTATGGCTACACCTTC	CASSEHGPDYGYTF
TRBV30	TRBJ2-7	-	TRBD2	15	TGTGCCTGGAGAACTAGCGGGGGGCTCTCCTACGAGCAGTACTTC	CAWRTSGGLSYEQYF
TRBV13	TRBJ2-7	-	-	14	TGTGCCAGCAGCCCTTGGGGGGAGACCTACGAGCAGTACTTC	CASSPWGETYEQYF
TRBV9	TRBJ1-1	-	-	13	TGTGCCAGCAGCGTAGATCCAGAGACTGAAGCTTTCTTT	CASSVDPETEAFF
TRBV19	TRBJ1-5	-	-	13	TGTGCCAGTAGTATCGCGCCCCCACAGCCCCAGCATTTT	CASSIAPPQPQHF
TRBV28	TRBJ1-4	-	-	11	TGTGCCAGCAGTTTACGAGAAAAACTGTTTTTT	CASSLREKLFF
TRBV19	TRBJ2-2	-	-	13	TGTGCCAGTAGGAGAACAGGTGCCGGGGAGCTGTTTTTT	CASRRTGAGELFF
TRBV29-1	TRBJ1-1	-	TRBD1	13	TGCAGCGTTGACCCGGGACAGGGGAATGAAGCTTTCTTT	CSVDPGQGNEAFF
TRBV5-1	TRBJ2-1	-	TRBD2	15	TGCGCCAGCAGCGTATCTAGCGGGAGAACGGGTGAGCAGTTCTTC	CASSVSSGRTGEQFF
TRBV5-6	TRBJ1-5	few	-	12	TGTGCCAGCAGCTTGGCGTCGGGGCCCCAGCATTTT	CASSLASGPQHF
TRBV2	TRBJ2-3	-	TRBD1	14	TGTGCCAGCAGCTGGGGACAGGGTGGTCACACGCAGTATTTT	CASSWGQGGHTQYF
TRBV7-9	TRBJ1-5	-	-	15	TGTGCCAGCAGCTTAGAGGGCCAGGGAAGTCAGCCCCAGCATTTT	CASSLEGQGSQPQHF
TRBV4-1	TRBJ1-1	-	-	14	TGCGCCAGCAGCCAAGAGTCCCAGAACACTGAAGCTTTCTTT	CASSQESQNTEAFF
TRBV7-6	TRBJ2-7	-	-	13	TGTGCCAGCAGCTTAGGCCGTTTCTACGAGCAGTACTTC	CASSLGRFYEQYF
TRBV19	TRBJ2-3	-	TRBD2	13	TGTGCCAGTAGTAATCGACTAGCGGATACGCAGTATTTT	CASSNRLADTQYF
TRBV10-3	TRBJ1-1	-	-	13	TGTGCCATCACCCACAATCAGAACACTGAAGCTTTCTTT	CAITHNQNTEAFF
TRBV27	TRBJ1-4	-	TRBD1	12	TGTGCCAGCAGCTCCCCGAGGGGGCAACTGTTTTTT	CASSSPRGQLFF
TRBV6-5	TRBJ1-1	-	-	13	TGTGCCAGCAGTGGAACAGGAGAAACTGAAGCTTTCTTT	CASSGTGETEAFF
TRBV7-9	TRBJ1-1	-	-	14	TGTGCCAGCAGCTTACTAGTAGACAGAACTGAAGCTTTCTTT	CASSLLVDRTEAFF
TRBV19	TRBJ1-4	-	TRBD1	17	TGTGCCAGTAGTCCTAATTGGGGGACAGCAACTAATGAAAAACTGTTTTTT	CASSPNWGTATNEKLFF
TRBV5-4	TRBJ2-2	-	-	12	TGTGCCAGCAGCGTCGAGGCCGGGGAGCTGTTTTTT	CASSVEAGELFF
TRBV5-1	TRBJ2-5	once	-	13	TGCGCCAGCAGCTCCATATCAGGAGAGACCCAGTACTTC	CASSSISGETQYF
TRBV19	TRBJ1-4	-	TRBD1	15	TGTGCCAGTAGGGACAGGGGGCAGGGTAATGAAAAACTGTTTTTT	CASRDRGQGNEKLFF
TRBV28	TRBJ1-6	-	-	12	TGTGCCAGCACCGGGACACGGAAGCCCCTCCACTTT	CASTGTRKPLHF
TRBV5-6	TRBJ2-1	-	TRBD1	16	TGTGCCAGCAGGCCCGGGACAGGGGACTCCTACAATGAGCAGTTCTTC	CASRPGTGDSYNEQFF
TRBV2	TRBJ2-3	-	TRBD1	15	TGTGCCAGCAGGCAAGGACAGGGAGGAACAGATACGCAGTATTTT	CASRQGQGGTDTQYF
TRBV19	TRBJ1-2	-	-	12	TGTGCCACCGAAAAGGGAAACTATGGCTACACCTTC	CATEKGNYGYTF